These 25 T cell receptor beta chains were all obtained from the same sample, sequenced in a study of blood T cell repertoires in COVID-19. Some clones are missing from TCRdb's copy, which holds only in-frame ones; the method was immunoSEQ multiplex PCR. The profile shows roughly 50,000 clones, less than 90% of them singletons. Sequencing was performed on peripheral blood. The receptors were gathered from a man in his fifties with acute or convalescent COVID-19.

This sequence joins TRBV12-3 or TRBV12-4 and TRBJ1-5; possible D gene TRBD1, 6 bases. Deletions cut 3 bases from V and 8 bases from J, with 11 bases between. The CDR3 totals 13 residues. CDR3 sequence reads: CASSFRGAEPQHF. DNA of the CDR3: TGTGCCAGCAGTTTTCGGGGGGCAGAGCCCCAGCATTTT.

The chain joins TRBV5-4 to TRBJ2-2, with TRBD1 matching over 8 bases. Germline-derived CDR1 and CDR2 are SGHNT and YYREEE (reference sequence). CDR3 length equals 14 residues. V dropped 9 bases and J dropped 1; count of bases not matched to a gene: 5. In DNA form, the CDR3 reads TGTGCCACGGGGACAGGAATGAACACCGGGGAGCTGTTTTTT. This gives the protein CATGTGMNTGELFF.

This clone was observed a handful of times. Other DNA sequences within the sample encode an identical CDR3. The CDR3 region has the DNA TGTGCCAGCAGCCAACCGACAGGCGGCTATGGCTACACCTTC. Its translation: CASSQPTGGYGYTF. The chain couples TRBV3-1 (or the pseudogene TRBV3-2) to TRBJ1-2, with D possibly being TRBD1 (6 bases). The germline gives CDR1 LGHDT, CDR2 YNNKEL (reference sequence). CDR3 size: 14 residues. Trimming removed 2 bases at V and 4 bases at J, with 11 bases between.

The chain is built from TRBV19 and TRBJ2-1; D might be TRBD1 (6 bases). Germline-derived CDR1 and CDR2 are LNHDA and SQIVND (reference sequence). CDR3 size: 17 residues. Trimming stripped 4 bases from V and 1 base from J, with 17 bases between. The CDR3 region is CASSKGRGPTSYNEQFF. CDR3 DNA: TGTGCCAGTAGTAAAGGCAGGGGTCCAACGTCCTACAATGAGCAGTTCTTC.

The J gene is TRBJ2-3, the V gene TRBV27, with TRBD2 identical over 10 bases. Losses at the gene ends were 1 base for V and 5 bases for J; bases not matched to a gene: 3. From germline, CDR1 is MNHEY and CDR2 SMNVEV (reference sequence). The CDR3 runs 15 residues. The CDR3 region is CASSLFVAGGDTQYF. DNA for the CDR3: TGTGCCAGCAGTTTATTCGTAGCGGGAGGAGATACGCAGTATTTT.

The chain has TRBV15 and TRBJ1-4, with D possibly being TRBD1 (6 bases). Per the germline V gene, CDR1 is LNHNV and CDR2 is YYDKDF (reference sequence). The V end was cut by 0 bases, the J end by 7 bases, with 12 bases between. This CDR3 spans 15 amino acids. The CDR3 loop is CATSREGQGGEKLFF. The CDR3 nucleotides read TGTGCCACCAGCAGAGAGGGCCAAGGGGGTGAAAAACTGTTTTTT. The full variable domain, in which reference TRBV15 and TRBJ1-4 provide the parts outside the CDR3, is DAMVIQNPRYQVTQFGKPVTLSCSQTLNHNVMYWYQQKSSQAPKLLFHYYDKDFNNEADTPDNFQSRRPNTSFCFLDIRSPGLGDTAMYLCATSREGQGGEKLFFGSGTQLSVL.

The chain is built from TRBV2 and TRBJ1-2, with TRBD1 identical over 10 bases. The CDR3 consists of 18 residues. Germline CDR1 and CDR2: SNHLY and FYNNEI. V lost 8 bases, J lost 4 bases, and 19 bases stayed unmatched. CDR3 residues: CASPNLRQGAVSGYGYTF. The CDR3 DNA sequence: TGTGCCAGCCCGAATCTCCGACAGGGGGCAGTGAGCGGCTATGGCTACACCTTC.

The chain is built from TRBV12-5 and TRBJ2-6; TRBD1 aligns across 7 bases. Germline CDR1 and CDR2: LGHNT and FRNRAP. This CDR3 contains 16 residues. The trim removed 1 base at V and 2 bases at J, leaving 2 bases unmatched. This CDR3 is CASGLGTGAGANVLTF. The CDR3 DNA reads TGTGCTAGTGGTTTGGGTACAGGGGCTGGGGCCAACGTCCTGACTTTC.

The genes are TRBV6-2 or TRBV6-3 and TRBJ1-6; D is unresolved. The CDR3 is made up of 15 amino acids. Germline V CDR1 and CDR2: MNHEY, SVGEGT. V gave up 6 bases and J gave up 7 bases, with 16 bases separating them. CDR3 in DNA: TGTGCCAGCAGCTTCATCGAGGGTGGGAATTCACCCCTCCACTTT. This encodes CASSFIEGGNSPLHF.

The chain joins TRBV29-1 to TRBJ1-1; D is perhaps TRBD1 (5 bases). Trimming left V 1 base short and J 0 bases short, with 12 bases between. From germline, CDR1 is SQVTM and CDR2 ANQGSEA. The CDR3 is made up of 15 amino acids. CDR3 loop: CSVEAQGMMNTEAFF. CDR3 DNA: TGCAGCGTTGAAGCTCAGGGTATGATGAACACTGAAGCTTTCTTT.

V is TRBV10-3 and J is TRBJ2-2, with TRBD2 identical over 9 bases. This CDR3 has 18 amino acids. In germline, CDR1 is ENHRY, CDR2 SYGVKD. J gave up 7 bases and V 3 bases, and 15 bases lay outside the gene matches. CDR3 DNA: TGTGCCATCAGTGAACCCCGGGAGGACCTAGCGGGGTTCGGGGAGCTGTTTTTT. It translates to CAISEPREDLAGFGELFF.

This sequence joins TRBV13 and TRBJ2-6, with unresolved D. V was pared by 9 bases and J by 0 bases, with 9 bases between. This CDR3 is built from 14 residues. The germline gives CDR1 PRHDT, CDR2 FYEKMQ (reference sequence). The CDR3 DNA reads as TGTGCCAGTAGTCCCTACTCTGGGGCCAACGTCCTGACTTTC. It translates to CASSPYSGANVLTF. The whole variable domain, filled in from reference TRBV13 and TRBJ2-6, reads AAGVIQSPRHLIKEKRETATLKCYPIPRHDTVYWYQQGPGQDPQFLISFYEKMQSDKGSIPDRFSAQQFSDYHSELNMSSLELGDSALYFCASSPYSGANVLTFGAGSRLTVL.

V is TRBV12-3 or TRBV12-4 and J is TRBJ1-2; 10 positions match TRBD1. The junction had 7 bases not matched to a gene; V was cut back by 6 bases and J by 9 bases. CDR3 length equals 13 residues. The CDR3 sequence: CASSRGQGLSYTF. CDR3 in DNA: TGTGCCAGCAGCCGGGGACAGGGGTTGAGCTACACCTTC.

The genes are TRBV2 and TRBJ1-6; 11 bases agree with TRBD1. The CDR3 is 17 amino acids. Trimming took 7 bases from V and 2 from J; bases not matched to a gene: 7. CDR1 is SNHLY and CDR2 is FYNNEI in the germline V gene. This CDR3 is CASNPGQGDTYNSPLHF. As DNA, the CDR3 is TGTGCCAGCAATCCGGGACAGGGGGATACCTATAATTCACCCCTCCACTTT.

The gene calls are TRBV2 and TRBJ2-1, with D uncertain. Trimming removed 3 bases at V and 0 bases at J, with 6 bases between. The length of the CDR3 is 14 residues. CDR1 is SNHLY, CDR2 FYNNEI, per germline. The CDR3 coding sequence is TGTGCCAGCAGTGATAAGAGCTCCTACAATGAGCAGTTCTTC. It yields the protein CASSDKSSYNEQFF.

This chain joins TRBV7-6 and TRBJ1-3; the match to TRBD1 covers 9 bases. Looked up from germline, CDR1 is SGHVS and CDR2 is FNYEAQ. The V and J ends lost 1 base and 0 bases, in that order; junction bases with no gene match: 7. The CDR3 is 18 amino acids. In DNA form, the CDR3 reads TGTGCCAGCAGCTTAGGATGGACAGGGGCCTACTCTGGAAACACCATATATTTT. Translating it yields CASSLGWTGAYSGNTIYF.

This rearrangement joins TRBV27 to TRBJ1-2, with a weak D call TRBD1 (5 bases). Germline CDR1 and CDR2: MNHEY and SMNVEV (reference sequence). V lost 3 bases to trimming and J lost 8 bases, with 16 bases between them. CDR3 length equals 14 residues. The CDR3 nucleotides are TGTGCCAGCAGTTTGTTTGACAGCGCGGGAGGCTACACCTTC. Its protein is CASSLFDSAGGYTF.

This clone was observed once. The CDR3 spells CASSHAAGGWGYTF. The CDR3 nucleotides are TGTGCCAGCAGCCACGCGGCGGGGGGATGGGGCTACACCTTC. The V and J genes are TRBV3-1 (or the pseudogene TRBV3-2) and TRBJ1-2; D is possibly TRBD1 (5 bases). Germline V gives CDR1 LGHDT, CDR2 YNNKEL (reference sequence). V lost 3 bases, J lost 8 bases, and 16 bases lay in between. CDR3 length equals 14 residues.

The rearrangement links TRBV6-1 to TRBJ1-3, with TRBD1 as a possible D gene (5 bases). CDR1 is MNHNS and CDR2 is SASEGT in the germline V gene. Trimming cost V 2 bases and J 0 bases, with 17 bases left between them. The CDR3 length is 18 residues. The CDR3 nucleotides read TGTGCCAGCAGTGAATACCAGAACTTTGGGGCCTCTGGAAACACCATATATTTT. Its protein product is CASSEYQNFGASGNTIYF.

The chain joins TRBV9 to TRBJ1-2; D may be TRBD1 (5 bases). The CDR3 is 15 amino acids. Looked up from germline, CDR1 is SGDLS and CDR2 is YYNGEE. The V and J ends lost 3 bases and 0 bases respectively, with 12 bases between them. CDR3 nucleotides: TGTGCCAGCAGCGCGGGGGATGAACCTAACTATGGCTACACCTTC. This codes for CASSAGDEPNYGYTF.

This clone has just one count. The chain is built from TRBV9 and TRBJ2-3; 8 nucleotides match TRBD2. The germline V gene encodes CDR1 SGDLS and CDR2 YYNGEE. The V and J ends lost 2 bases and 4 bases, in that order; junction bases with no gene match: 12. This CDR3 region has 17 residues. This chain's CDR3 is CASSVQPGRGGADTQYF. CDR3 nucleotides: TGTGCCAGCAGCGTTCAACCGGGACGGGGGGGTGCAGATACGCAGTATTTT.

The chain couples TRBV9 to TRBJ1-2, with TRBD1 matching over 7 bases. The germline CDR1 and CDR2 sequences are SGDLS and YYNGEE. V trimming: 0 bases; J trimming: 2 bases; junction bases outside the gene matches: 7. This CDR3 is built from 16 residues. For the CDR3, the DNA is TGTGCCAGCAGCGTAGCGGCAGGGGGTAGCAACTATGGCTACACCTTC. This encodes CASSVAAGGSNYGYTF.

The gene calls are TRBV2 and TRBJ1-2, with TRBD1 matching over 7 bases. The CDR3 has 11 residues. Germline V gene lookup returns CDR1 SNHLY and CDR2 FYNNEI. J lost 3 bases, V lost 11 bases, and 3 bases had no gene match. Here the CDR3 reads CAGGTDYGYTF. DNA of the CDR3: TGTGCCGGTGGGACAGACTATGGCTACACCTTC.

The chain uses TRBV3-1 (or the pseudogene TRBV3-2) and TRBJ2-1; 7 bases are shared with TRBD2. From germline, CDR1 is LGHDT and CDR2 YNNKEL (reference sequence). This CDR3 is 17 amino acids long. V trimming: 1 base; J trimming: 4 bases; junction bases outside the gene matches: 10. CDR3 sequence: CASSQGNLAASYNEQFF. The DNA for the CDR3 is TGTGCCAGCAGCCAAGGGAACCTAGCGGCGTCTTACAATGAGCAGTTCTTC.

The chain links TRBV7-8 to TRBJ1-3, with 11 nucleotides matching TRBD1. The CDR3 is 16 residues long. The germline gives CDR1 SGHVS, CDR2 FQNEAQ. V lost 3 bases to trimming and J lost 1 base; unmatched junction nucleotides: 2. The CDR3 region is CASSLGTGGSGNTIYF. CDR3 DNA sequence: TGTGCCAGCAGCTTGGGGACAGGGGGGTCTGGAAACACCATATATTTT.